Shown below are 5 T cell receptor beta chains from a single sample sequenced in a study of CD8 T cells in Susac syndrome (dated by TCRdb to about 2019). The library was prepared using the immunoSEQ multiplex PCR assay. RNA was extracted using the RNeasy kit, and roughly 0.5 to 1 microgram was reverse transcribed with random hexamers. The public reads were run again by TCRdb, first through fastp at Q25 and then through MiXCR, and only productive beta chains were kept. Identical CDR3 protein sequences are pooled into one entry, listed with their most common genes and DNA. The sample table contains about 440,000 distinct CDR3 sequences; only one count was recorded for approximately 85% of them. 0.09% to 0.15% of the sample is held by the ten biggest clonotypes. Sequenced material: CD8+ T cells from PBMCs. The receptors were gathered from a human donor with multiple sclerosis.

The gene calls are TRBV28 and TRBJ2-5; 11 bases are shared with TRBD1. Germline lookup yields CDR1 MDHEN and CDR2 SYDVKM. This CDR3 spans 15 amino acids. Trimming at V came to 5 bases and at J to 4 bases, leaving 6 bases not matched to a gene. CDR3 amino acids: CASSEDRGRGETQYF. As DNA, the CDR3 is TGTGCCAGCAGTGAGGACAGGGGGCGCGGAGAGACCCAGTACTTC.

The rearrangement joins TRBV13 to TRBJ1-2; 8 bases are a match to TRBD1. CDR3 size: 17 residues. Per germline, CDR1 PRHDT and CDR2 FYEKMQ (reference sequence). J lost 2 bases, V lost 5 bases, and 13 bases had no gene match. CDR3 in amino acids: CASSPRTGSSKNYGYTF. DNA of the CDR3: TGTGCCAGCAGCCCCCGGACAGGGAGTAGCAAGAACTATGGCTACACCTTC.

The J gene is TRBJ1-5, the V gene TRBV6-1; perhaps TRBD1 as D (5 bases). Germline CDR1 reads MNHNS; CDR2 reads SASEGT. Trimming cost V 5 bases and J 3 bases, with 20 bases left between them. The CDR3 sequence is 17 residues long. For the CDR3, the DNA is TGTGCCAGCAGTCCGTGGGGGGGATTGGGGCCCAATCAGCCCCAGCATTTT. Amino acids: CASSPWGGLGPNQPQHF.

The rearrangement joins TRBV27 to TRBJ1-1, with a weak D call TRBD1 (5 bases). CDR1 MNHEY and CDR2 SMNVEV come from the germline V gene (reference sequence). The CDR3 contains 13 residues. Trimming shortened V by 2 bases and J by 6 bases, and 10 bases separated the two germline ends. The CDR3, as DNA: TGTGCCAGCAGTTTACAGGGCGATGCTGAAGCTTTCTTT. Translation gives CASSLQGDAEAFF.

The chain combines TRBV11-3 with TRBJ2-1, with a weak D call TRBD2 (6 bases). In germline, CDR1 is SGHNT, CDR2 YENEEA. CDR3 length: 15 amino acids. V was pared by 6 bases and J by 3 bases, with 15 bases between. The CDR3 sequence is CASSATSSLYNEQFF. The CDR3, as DNA: TGTGCCAGCAGTGCCACTAGCAGCCTCTACAATGAGCAGTTCTTC.